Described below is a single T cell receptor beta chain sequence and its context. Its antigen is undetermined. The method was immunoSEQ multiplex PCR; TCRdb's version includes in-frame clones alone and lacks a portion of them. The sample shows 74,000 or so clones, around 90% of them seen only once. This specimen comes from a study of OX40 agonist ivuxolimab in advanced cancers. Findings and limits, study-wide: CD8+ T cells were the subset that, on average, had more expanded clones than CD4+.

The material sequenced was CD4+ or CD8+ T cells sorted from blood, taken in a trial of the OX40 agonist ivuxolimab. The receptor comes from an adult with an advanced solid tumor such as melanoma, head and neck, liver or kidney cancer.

Here the CDR3 DNA reads TGCGCCAGCAGCCAAGGGCGGGGGGGGAGCGGAGAGACCCAGTACTTC. This encodes CASSQGRGGSGETQYF. The chain links TRBV4-1 to TRBJ2-5; 9 bases fit TRBD2. Germline CDR1 is MGHRA and CDR2 is YSYEKL. J gave up 4 bases and V 1 base, and 7 bases lay outside the gene matches. This CDR3 region has 16 residues.